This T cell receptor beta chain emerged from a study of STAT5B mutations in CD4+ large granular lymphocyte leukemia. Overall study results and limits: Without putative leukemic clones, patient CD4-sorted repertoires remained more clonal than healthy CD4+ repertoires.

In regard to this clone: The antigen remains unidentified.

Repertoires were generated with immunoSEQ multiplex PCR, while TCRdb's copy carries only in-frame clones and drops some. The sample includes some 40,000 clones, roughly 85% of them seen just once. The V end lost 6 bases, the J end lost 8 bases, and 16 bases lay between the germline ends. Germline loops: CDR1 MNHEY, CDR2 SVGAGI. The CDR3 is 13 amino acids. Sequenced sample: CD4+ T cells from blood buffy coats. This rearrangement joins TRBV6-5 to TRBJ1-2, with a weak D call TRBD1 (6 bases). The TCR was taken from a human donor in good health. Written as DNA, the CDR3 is TGTGCCAGCAGCGGGAGGGGGGTCGGCGGCTACACCTTC. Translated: CASSGRGVGGYTF.